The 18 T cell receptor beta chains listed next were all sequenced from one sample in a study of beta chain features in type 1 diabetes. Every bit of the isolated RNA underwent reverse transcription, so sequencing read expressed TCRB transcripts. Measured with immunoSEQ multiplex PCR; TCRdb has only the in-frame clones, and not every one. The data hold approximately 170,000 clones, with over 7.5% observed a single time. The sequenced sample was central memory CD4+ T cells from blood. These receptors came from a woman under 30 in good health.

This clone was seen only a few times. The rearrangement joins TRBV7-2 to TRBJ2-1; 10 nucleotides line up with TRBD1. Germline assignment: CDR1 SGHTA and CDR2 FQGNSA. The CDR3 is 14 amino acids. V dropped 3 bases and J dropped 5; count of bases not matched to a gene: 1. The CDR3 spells CASSLGTGDNEQFF. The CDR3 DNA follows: TGTGCCAGCAGCTTGGGGACAGGGGACAATGAGCAGTTCTTC.

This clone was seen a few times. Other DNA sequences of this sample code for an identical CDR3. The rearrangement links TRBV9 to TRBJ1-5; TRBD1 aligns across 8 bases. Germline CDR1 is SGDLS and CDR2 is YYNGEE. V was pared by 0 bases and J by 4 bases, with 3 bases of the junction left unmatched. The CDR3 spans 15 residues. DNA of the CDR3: TGTGCCAGCAGCGTAGATGGACAGGGAAATCAGCCCCAGCATTTT. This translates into CASSVDGQGNQPQHF.

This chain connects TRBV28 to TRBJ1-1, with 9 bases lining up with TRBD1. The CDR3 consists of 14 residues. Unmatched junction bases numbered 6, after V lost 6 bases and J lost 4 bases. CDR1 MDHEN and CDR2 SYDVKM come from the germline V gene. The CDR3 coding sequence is TGTGCCAGCAGACCCGGGACAGGGTTCACTGAAGCTTTCTTT. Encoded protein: CASRPGTGFTEAFF.

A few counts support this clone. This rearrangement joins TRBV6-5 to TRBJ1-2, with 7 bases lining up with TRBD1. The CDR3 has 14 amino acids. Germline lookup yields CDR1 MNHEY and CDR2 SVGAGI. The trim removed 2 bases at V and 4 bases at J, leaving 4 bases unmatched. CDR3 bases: TGTGCCAGCAGTTACAGGGGGCGCATCTATGGCTACACCTTC. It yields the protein CASSYRGRIYGYTF.

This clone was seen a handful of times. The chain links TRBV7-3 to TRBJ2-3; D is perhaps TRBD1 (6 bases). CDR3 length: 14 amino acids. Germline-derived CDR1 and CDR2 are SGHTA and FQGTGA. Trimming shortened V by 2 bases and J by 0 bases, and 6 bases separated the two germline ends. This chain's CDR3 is CASSLGQSTDTQYF. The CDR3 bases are TGTGCCAGCAGCTTAGGACAGAGCACAGATACGCAGTATTTT.

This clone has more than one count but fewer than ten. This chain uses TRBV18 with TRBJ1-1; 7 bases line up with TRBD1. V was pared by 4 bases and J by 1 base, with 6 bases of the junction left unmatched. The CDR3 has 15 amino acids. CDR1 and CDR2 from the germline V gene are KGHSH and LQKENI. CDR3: CASSREGASNTEAFF. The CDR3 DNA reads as TGTGCCAGCTCACGCGAGGGGGCCTCGAACACTGAAGCTTTCTTT.

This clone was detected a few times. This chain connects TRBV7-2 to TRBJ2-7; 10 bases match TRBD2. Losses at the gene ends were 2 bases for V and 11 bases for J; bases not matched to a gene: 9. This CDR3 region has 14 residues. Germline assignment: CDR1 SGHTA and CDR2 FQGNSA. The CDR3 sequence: CASSLRLAGEEKYF. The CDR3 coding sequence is TGTGCCAGCAGCTTACGCCTAGCGGGAGAGGAAAAGTACTTC.

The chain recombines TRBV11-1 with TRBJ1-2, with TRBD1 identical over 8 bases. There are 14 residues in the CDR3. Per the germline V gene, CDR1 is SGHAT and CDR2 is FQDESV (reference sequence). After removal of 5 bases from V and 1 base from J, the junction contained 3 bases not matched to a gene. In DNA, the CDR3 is TGTGCCAGCAGCGACAGGGGCATTAACTATGGCTACACCTTC. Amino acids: CASSDRGINYGYTF.

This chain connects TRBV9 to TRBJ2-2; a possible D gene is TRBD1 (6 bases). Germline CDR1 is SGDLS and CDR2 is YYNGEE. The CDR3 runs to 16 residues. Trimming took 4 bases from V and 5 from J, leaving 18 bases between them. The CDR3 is CASSSLSRGFTGELFF. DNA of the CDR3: TGTGCCAGCAGCTCCCTGAGCAGGGGCTTTACCGGGGAGCTGTTTTTT.

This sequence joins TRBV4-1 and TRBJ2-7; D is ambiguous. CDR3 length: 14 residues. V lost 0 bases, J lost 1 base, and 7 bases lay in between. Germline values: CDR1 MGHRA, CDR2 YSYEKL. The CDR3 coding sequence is TGCGCCAGCAGCCAAGACACAAGTTCCTACGAGCAGTACTTC. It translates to CASSQDTSSYEQYF.

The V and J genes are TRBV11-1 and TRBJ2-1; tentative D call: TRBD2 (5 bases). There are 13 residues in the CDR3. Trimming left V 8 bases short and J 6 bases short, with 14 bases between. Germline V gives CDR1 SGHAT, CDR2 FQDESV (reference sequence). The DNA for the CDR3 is TGTGCCAGCGGTACGGGGTTCGGCAATGAGCAGTTCTTC. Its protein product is CASGTGFGNEQFF. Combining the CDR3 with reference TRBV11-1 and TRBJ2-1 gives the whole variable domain EAEVAQSPRYKITEKSQAVAFWCDPISGHATLYWYRQILGQGPELLVQFQDESVVDDSQLPKDRFSAERLKGVDSTLKIQPAELGDSAMYLCASGTGFGNEQFFGPGTRLTVL.

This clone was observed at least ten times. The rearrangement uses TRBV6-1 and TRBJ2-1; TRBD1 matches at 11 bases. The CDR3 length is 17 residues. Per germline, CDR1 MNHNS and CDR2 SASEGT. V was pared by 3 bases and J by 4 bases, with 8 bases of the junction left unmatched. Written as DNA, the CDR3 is TGTGCCAGCAGTGAGAACCGGGACAGGGGGTTTTACAATGAGCAGTTCTTC. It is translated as CASSENRDRGFYNEQFF.

CDR3 in amino acids: CASNRGQETQYF. CDR3 bases: TGTGCCAGCAATAGGGGTCAAGAGACCCAGTACTTC. The V call is TRBV5-4, the J call TRBJ2-5; D is possibly TRBD1 (5 bases). The V gene lost 6 bases and the J gene lost 2 bases, with 8 bases spanning the gap. The length of the CDR3 is 12 residues. Germline assignment: CDR1 SGHNT and CDR2 YYREEE (reference sequence).

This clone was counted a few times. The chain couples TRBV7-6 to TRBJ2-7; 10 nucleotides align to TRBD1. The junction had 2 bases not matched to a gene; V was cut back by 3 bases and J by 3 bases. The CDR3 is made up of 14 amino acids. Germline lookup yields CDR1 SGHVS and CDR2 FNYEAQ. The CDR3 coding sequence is TGTGCCAGCAGCTTGGGACAGGGGCTCTACGAGCAGTACTTC. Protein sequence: CASSLGQGLYEQYF.

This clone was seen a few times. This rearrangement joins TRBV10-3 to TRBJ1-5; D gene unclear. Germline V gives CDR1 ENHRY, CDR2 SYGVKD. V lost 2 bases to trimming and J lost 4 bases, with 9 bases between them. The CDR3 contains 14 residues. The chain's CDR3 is CAISEQLLNQPQHF. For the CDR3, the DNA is TGTGCCATCAGTGAGCAACTCCTTAATCAGCCCCAGCATTTT.

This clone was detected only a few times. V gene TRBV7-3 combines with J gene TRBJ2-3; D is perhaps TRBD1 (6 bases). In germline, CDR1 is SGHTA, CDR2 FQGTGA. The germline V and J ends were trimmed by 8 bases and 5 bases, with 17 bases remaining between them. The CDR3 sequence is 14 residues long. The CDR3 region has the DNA TGTGCCAGCTCCCAAATGGGGGCCGGAGATACGCAGTATTTT. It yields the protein CASSQMGAGDTQYF.

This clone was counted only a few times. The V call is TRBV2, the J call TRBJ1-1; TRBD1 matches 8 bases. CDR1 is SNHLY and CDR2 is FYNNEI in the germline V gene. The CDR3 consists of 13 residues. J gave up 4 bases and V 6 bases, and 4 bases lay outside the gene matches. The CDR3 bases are TGTGCCAGCAGGGACAGGGAGGGCACTGAAGCTTTCTTT. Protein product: CASRDREGTEAFF.

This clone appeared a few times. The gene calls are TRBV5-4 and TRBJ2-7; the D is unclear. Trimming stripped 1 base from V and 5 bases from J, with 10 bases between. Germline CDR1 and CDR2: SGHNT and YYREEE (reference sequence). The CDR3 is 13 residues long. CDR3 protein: CASSLMAGDEQYF. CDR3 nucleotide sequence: TGTGCCAGCAGCTTGATGGCAGGTGACGAGCAGTACTTC.